This entry lists 18 T cell receptor beta chains sequenced from one sample in a study of blood T cell repertoires in COVID-19. Method: immunoSEQ multiplex PCR; TCRdb's copy keeps in-frame clones and lacks some. The sample holds approximately 300,000 clones, 75% to 95% seen once. The sample comprised peripheral blood. These receptors came from a woman between 25 and 40 years old with COVID-19, enrolled during active disease.

The chain employs TRBV7-9 and TRBJ1-5, with a tentative D call TRBD1 (6 bases). CDR1 SEHNR and CDR2 FQNEAQ come from the germline V gene (reference sequence). The CDR3 consists of 15 residues. Between the trimmed V and J ends, which lost 5 bases and 0 bases, there was a span of 11 bases. In DNA form, the CDR3 reads TGTGCCAGCAGCCAGGGGACCGGTAGCAATCAGCCCCAGCATTTT. It yields the protein CASSQGTGSNQPQHF.

The CDR3 protein is CSVGSGQGRGGYTF. DNA for the CDR3: TGCAGCGTCGGCTCAGGACAGGGGAGAGGTGGCTACACCTTC. This rearrangement joins TRBV29-1 to TRBJ1-2; TRBD1 aligns across 9 bases. V dropped 6 bases and J dropped 7; count of bases not matched to a gene: 12. The CDR3 contains 14 residues. CDR1 and CDR2 (germline): SQVTM, ANQGSEA.

The CDR3 region is CASSLEGTVEETQYF. The DNA of the CDR3 is TGTGCCAGCAGCTTAGAGGGGACAGTCGAAGAGACCCAGTACTTC. The genes are TRBV7-9 and TRBJ2-5; TRBD1 matches 7 bases. This CDR3 comprises 15 residues. The ends lost 1 base at V and 3 bases at J; junction bases unmatched: 5. Germline V gives CDR1 SEHNR, CDR2 FQNEAQ (reference sequence). Drawing the rest from reference TRBV7-9 and TRBJ2-5, the complete variable domain is DTGVSQNPRHKITKRGQNVTFRCDPISEHNRLYWYRQTLGQGPEFLTYFQNEAQLEKSRLLSDRFSAERPKGSFSTLEIQRTEQGDSAMYLCASSLEGTVEETQYFGPGTRLLVL.

CDR3 amino acids: CASSFNTNQPQHF. CDR3 nucleotide sequence: TGCGCCAGCAGCTTTAACACCAATCAGCCCCAGCATTTT. V gene TRBV4-1 combines with J gene TRBJ1-5; D unclear. Trimming removed 5 bases at V and 3 bases at J, with 8 bases between. Per germline, CDR1 MGHRA and CDR2 YSYEKL. This CDR3 spans 13 amino acids.

This rearrangement joins TRBV30 to TRBJ2-1; 8 positions agree with TRBD2. Germline CDR1 and CDR2: GTSNPN and SVGIG (reference sequence). With 8 bases clipped from V and 0 bases from J, the junction kept 3 bases outside the gene matches. There are 13 residues in the CDR3. In nucleotides, the CDR3 is TGTGCCAGAGGGACTAGCTCCTACAATGAGCAGTTCTTC. Amino acids: CARGTSSYNEQFF.

This chain connects TRBV15 to TRBJ1-1; D not resolved. Germline V CDR1 and CDR2: LNHNV, YYDKDF (reference sequence). The V gene lost 3 bases and the J gene lost 0 bases, with 5 bases spanning the gap. The CDR3 extends over 13 amino acids. The CDR3 reads CATSRLMNTEAFF. The DNA of the CDR3 is TGTGCCACCAGCAGGTTAATGAACACTGAAGCTTTCTTT.

The rearrangement joins TRBV10-3 to TRBJ2-5; 7 bases line up with TRBD1. The CDR3 has 14 residues. Germline-derived CDR1 and CDR2 are ENHRY and SYGVKD. Trimming at V came to 6 bases and at J to 0 bases, leaving 4 bases not matched to a gene. CDR3 in amino acids: CAISPTGYQETQYF. The CDR3 bases are TGTGCCATCAGCCCGACAGGGTACCAAGAGACCCAGTACTTC.

The rearrangement uses TRBV30 and TRBJ2-7, with D tentatively TRBD1 (6 bases). The length of the CDR3 is 16 residues. The germline V and J ends were trimmed by 2 bases and 4 bases, with 21 bases remaining between them. Germline CDR1 and CDR2: GTSNPN and SVGIG (reference sequence). This CDR3 reads CAWSSRTANLRYEQYF. The CDR3 coding sequence is TGTGCCTGGAGTTCCCGGACAGCCAATTTACGTTACGAGCAGTACTTC.

V gene TRBV18 combines with J gene TRBJ2-2; 10 nucleotides agree with TRBD2. This CDR3 spans 15 amino acids. V shed 5 bases, J shed 4 bases, and the junction held 4 bases outside the gene matches. CDR1 is KGHSH, CDR2 LQKENI, per germline. The CDR3: CASSTGLALTGELFF. The CDR3, as DNA: TGTGCCAGCTCAACGGGACTAGCGCTCACCGGGGAGCTGTTTTTT.

The gene calls are TRBV6-5 and TRBJ1-5; D is unresolved. The germline V gene has CDR1 MNHEY and CDR2 SVGAGI. Trimming shortened V by 7 bases and J by 3 bases, and 13 bases separated the two germline ends. This CDR3 has 14 residues. This chain's CDR3 is CASTPGFYNQPQHF. The CDR3 nucleotides read TGTGCCAGCACTCCAGGTTTCTACAATCAGCCCCAGCATTTT.

This rearrangement joins TRBV9 to TRBJ1-2; D is undetermined. V was trimmed by 0 bases and J by 5 bases, leaving 14 bases between them. This CDR3 spans 15 amino acids. Germline CDR1 reads SGDLS; CDR2 reads YYNGEE. CDR3 region: CASSVDLEIGYGYTF. The CDR3 coding sequence is TGTGCCAGCAGCGTAGATCTGGAGATTGGTTATGGCTACACCTTC.

In its sample, this clone was seen once. The chain employs TRBV3-1 (or the pseudogene TRBV3-2) and TRBJ1-5, with 10 nucleotides matching TRBD1. Germline values: CDR1 LGHDT, CDR2 YNNKEL (reference sequence). This CDR3 region has 17 residues. V lost 2 bases and J lost 7; bases outside the gene matches: 11. This CDR3 reads CASSQTGTGDRPQPQHF. The CDR3 DNA is TGTGCCAGCAGCCAAACCGGGACAGGGGACAGGCCACAGCCCCAGCATTTT.

The CDR3 nucleotides read TGTGCCAGCAGCTTGTGGGGACAAAACAATCAGCCCCAGCATTTT. This translates into CASSLWGQNNQPQHF. The gene calls are TRBV5-8 and TRBJ1-5, with D perhaps matching TRBD1 (6 bases). Germline V CDR1 and CDR2: SGHTS, YDEGEE. Trimming left V 1 base short and J 3 bases short, with 11 bases between. There are 15 residues in the CDR3.

This chain uses TRBV4-2 with TRBJ1-3, with a tentative D call TRBD1 (6 bases). The CDR3 runs 15 residues. Germline V gene sequence: CDR1 LGHNA, CDR2 YNFKEQ. The germline V and J ends were trimmed by 4 bases and 4 bases, with 14 bases remaining between them. CDR3 sequence: CASSLVQGSGNTIYF. In nucleotides, the CDR3 is TGTGCCAGCAGCCTAGTACAGGGTTCCGGAAACACCATATATTTT.

Here the CDR3 DNA reads TGTGCCAGCTCACTCGGTAGCACAGATACGCAGTATTTT. This gives the protein CASSLGSTDTQYF. The chain combines TRBV18 with TRBJ2-3; D remains ambiguous. Trimming removed 4 bases from V and 0 bases from J, with 5 bases in between. The CDR3 runs to 13 residues. The germline V gene encodes CDR1 KGHSH and CDR2 LQKENI.

The chain recombines TRBV2 with TRBJ2-4, with 9 bases identical to TRBD1. The V and J ends lost 1 base and 8 bases, in that order; junction bases with no gene match: 3. The CDR3 has 14 amino acids. Germline loops: CDR1 SNHLY, CDR2 FYNNEI. In DNA form, the CDR3 reads TGTGCCAGCAGTGAAGAGACAGGGGGGGACATTCAGTACTTC. Protein sequence: CASSEETGGDIQYF.

The chain combines TRBV5-1 with TRBJ2-7; weak D call: TRBD2 (6 bases). This CDR3 contains 14 residues. In germline, CDR1 is SGHRS, CDR2 YFSETQ. The V end lost 4 bases, the J end lost 2 bases, and 13 bases lay between the germline ends. The CDR3 coding sequence is TGCGCCAGCAGCGAGCCGGGGGAGGCCTACGAGCAGTACTTC. It translates to CASSEPGEAYEQYF.

The chain recombines TRBV11-3 with TRBJ2-2; TRBD2 is a possible D gene (5 bases). Germline lookup yields CDR1 SGHNT and CDR2 YENEEA. This CDR3 is 15 amino acids long. V gave up 1 base and J gave up 5 bases, with 11 bases separating them. CDR3 sequence (DNA): TGTGCCAGCAGCTTAGCTGGGAGAGGGACCGGGGAGCTGTTTTTT. Its translation: CASSLAGRGTGELFF.